This T cell receptor (beta chain) was sequenced for a study of cytomegalovirus exposure and HLA in healthy donors. Germline V gene lookup returns CDR1 MNHEY and CDR2 SVGAGI. The V gene lost 0 bases and the J gene lost 4 bases, with 9 bases spanning the gap. CDR3 length: 14 residues. Remarks on this clone: Its antigen remains unidentified.

The primer mix had 60 Vbeta and 13 Jbeta primers. TCRdb's copy holds only in-frame clones and misses some; the assay was immunoSEQ multiplex PCR. The sample has fewer than 95,000 clones; around 72% are singletons. General study findings and limits: Looking again later, the authors saw that most CMV-associated TCR beta chains seemed HLA-restricted. It was confirmed in vitro that a few of the CMV-associated chains were specific for CMV antigens. Relative to the roughly 690-donor mean, N-insertions were reportedly fewer in an Asian-associated ancestry cluster in a later analysis. It was reported that the classifier diagnosed cytomegalovirus status with high specificity and sensitivity in both the original and validation cohorts.

The chain joins TRBV6-5 to TRBJ1-2, with D unresolved. This TCR came from a woman between 40 and 50 years old in good health and CMV-seropositive. The source material was PBMCs. The CDR3 loop reads CASSYSSGGYGYTF. DNA of the CDR3: TGTGCCAGCAGTTACTCGTCGGGTGGCTATGGCTACACCTTC.